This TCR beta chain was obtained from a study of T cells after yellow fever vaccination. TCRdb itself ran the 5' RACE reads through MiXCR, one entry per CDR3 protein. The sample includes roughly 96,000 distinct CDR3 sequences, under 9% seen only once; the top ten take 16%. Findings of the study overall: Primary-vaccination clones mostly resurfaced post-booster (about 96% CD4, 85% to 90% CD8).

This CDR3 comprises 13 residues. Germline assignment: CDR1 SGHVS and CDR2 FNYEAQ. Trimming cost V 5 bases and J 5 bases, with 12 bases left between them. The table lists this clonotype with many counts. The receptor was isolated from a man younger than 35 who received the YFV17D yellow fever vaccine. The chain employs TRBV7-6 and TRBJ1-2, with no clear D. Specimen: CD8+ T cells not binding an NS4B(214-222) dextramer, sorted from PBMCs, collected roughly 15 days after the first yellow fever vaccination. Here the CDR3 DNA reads TGTGCCAGCAGCCGAGGGAGGGCTTATGGCTACACCTTC. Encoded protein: CASSRGRAYGYTF. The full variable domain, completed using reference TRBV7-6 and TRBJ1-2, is GAGVSQSPRYKVTKRGQDVALRCDPISGHVSLYWYRQALGQGPEFLTYFNYEAQQDKSGLPNDRFSAERPEGSISTLTIQRTEQRDSAMYRCASSRGRAYGYTFGSGTRLTVV.